The 21 T cell receptor beta chains below come from one sample, sequenced in a study of cytotoxic CD8 clonotypes in ibrutinib-treated CLL. The table came from immunoSEQ multiplex PCR; TCRdb's copy has only in-frame clones and leaves some out. The data show some 26,000 clones, with 70% to 90% seen just once and about 7.6% held by the top ten. Sequences were derived from PBMCs, sampled after 24 months of ibrutinib treatment. Every receptor here comes from a human donor with chronic lymphocytic leukemia.

The V call is TRBV6-1, the J call TRBJ2-7; D is unclear. V was trimmed by 8 bases and J by 1 base, leaving 15 bases between them. CDR1 and CDR2 (germline): MNHNS, SASEGT. The CDR3 is 14 residues long. Here the CDR3 DNA reads TGTGCCAGCGGAGAGGAGAATTGGTCCTACGAGCAGTACTTC. Translation: CASGEENWSYEQYF.

The CDR3 coding sequence is TGCGCCAGCAGCTTGGGCCCTTCTAAGGCGGAAAGCTCACCCCTCCACTTT. Translated, it gives CASSLGPSKAESSPLHF. The chain employs TRBV5-1 and TRBJ1-6; unclear D gene. Germline-derived CDR1 and CDR2 are SGHRS and YFSETQ. With 0 bases removed from V and 10 bases from J, the gap between germline ends came to 20 bases. The CDR3 covers 17 residues.

The chain uses TRBV9 and TRBJ1-3; 8 bases map to TRBD1. This CDR3 is 17 amino acids long. With 0 bases clipped from V and 3 bases from J, the junction kept 8 bases outside the gene matches. Per germline, CDR1 SGDLS and CDR2 YYNGEE. CDR3 DNA: TGTGCCAGCAGCGTAGCTCCGACAGGGGAGTATGGAAACACCATATATTTT. Its translation is CASSVAPTGEYGNTIYF. The whole variable domain, filled in from reference TRBV9 and TRBJ1-3, reads DSGVTQTPKHLITATGQRVTLRCSPRSGDLSVYWYQQSLDQGLQFLIQYYNGEERAKGNILERFSAQQFPDLHSELNLSSLELGDSALYFCASSVAPTGEYGNTIYFGEGSWLTVV.

The chain carries TRBV4-2 and TRBJ2-3, with 12 bases lining up with TRBD1. The CDR3 has 16 residues. Germline lookup yields CDR1 LGHNA and CDR2 YNFKEQ. The V gene end was trimmed by 4 bases and the J gene end by 6 bases; junction bases not matched to a gene: 8. The CDR3 bases are TGTGCCAGCAGCCGAACCGGGACAGGGGGCAGCGATACGCAGTATTTT. Residues: CASSRTGTGGSDTQYF.

This sequence joins TRBV6-6 and TRBJ2-7; 8 positions match TRBD1. The CDR3 loop spans 16 amino acids. Germline values: CDR1 MNHNY, CDR2 SVGAGI (reference sequence). V was clipped by 0 bases and J by 3 bases; unmatched bases: 7. The CDR3: CASSYSRQGASYEQYF. The CDR3 DNA reads TGTGCCAGCAGTTACTCGAGGCAGGGGGCTAGCTACGAGCAGTACTTC.

The chain is built from TRBV5-5 and TRBJ1-3; D not resolved. In germline, CDR1 is SGHKS, CDR2 YYEKEE (reference sequence). This CDR3 contains 14 residues. V shed 4 bases and J shed 7 bases, with 15 bases lying between them. CDR3: CASSPGPTGNTIYF. DNA for the CDR3: TGTGCCAGCAGCCCGGGCCCCACCGGGAACACCATATATTTT.

The gene calls are TRBV7-3 and TRBJ2-3, with 8 bases matching TRBD1. The length of the CDR3 is 16 residues. In germline, CDR1 is SGHTA, CDR2 FQGTGA. The J segment lost 3 bases and the V segment lost 5 bases, leaving 10 bases of the junction unmatched. The CDR3 DNA sequence: TGTGCCAGCAGCCTAGAGGACAGGGAGAGGACAGATACGCAGTATTTT. This encodes CASSLEDRERTDTQYF.

The chain employs TRBV18 and TRBJ1-5; perhaps TRBD1 as D (6 bases). Per germline, CDR1 KGHSH and CDR2 LQKENI. V lost 5 bases to trimming and J lost 0 bases, with 11 bases between them. There are 15 residues in the CDR3. In DNA, the CDR3 is TGTGCCAGCTCAGATCAGACAGGTAGCAATCAGCCCCAGCATTTT. Translating gives CASSDQTGSNQPQHF.

The V gene is TRBV6-1, the J gene TRBJ2-5; D gene ambiguous. V was clipped by 3 bases and J by 4 bases, with 9 bases between them. CDR1 is MNHNS, CDR2 SASEGT, per germline. There are 13 residues in the CDR3. The CDR3 loop reads CASSDLGIETQYF. For the CDR3, the DNA is TGTGCCAGCAGTGACTTGGGGATAGAGACCCAGTACTTC.

The rearrangement uses TRBV19 and TRBJ2-3; D uncertain. Germline lookup yields CDR1 LNHDA and CDR2 SQIVND (reference sequence). V lost 3 bases and J 0 bases, leaving 7 bases between the germline ends. The CDR3 totals 14 residues. The CDR3 DNA reads TGTGCCAGTAGTATCCCCGGTAGCACAGATACGCAGTATTTT. Protein product: CASSIPGSTDTQYF. Complete variable domain (other parts from reference TRBV19 and TRBJ2-3): DGGITQSPKYLFRKEGQNVTLSCEQNLNHDAMYWYRQDPGQGLRLIYYSQIVNDFQKGDIAEGYSVSREKKESFPLTVTSAQKNPTAFYLCASSIPGSTDTQYFGPGTRLTVL.

This clone is medium-sized within its sample. The V call is TRBV6-4, the J call TRBJ2-3; 7 nucleotides agree with TRBD1. With 3 bases clipped from V and 1 base from J, the junction kept 4 bases outside the gene matches. This CDR3 is built from 15 residues. Per the germline V gene, CDR1 is MRHNA and CDR2 is SNTAGT. CDR3 loop: CASSEGQGGTDTQYF. CDR3 coding DNA: TGTGCCAGCAGTGAAGGCCAGGGGGGCACAGATACGCAGTATTTT.

The chain joins TRBV21-1 to TRBJ2-1; the table assigns TRBD2, which was not confirmed against the DNA. TRBV21-1 is marked as a pseudogene. CDR3 length: 15 amino acids. CDR3 amino acids: CASSIERELYNEQFF. CDR3 in DNA: TGTGCCAGCAGCATAGAGCGGGAGCTCTACAATGAGCAGTTCTTC.

The genes are TRBV19 and TRBJ1-4, with D perhaps matching TRBD1 (5 bases). From germline, CDR1 is LNHDA and CDR2 SQIVND (reference sequence). The CDR3 totals 14 residues. V lost 6 bases to trimming and J lost 4 bases, with 12 bases between them. CDR3 sequence (DNA): TGTGCCAGTAGCCTACGGAGGGGTAATGAAAAACTGTTTTTT. Translation gives CASSLRRGNEKLFF.

The rearrangement uses TRBV15 and TRBJ1-6; D not certain. V was trimmed by 1 base and J by 7 bases, leaving 11 bases between them. Germline assignment: CDR1 LNHNV and CDR2 YYDKDF (reference sequence). This CDR3 is built from 15 residues. The CDR3 loop is CATSRALGWNSPLHF. CDR3 nucleotide sequence: TGTGCCACCAGCAGAGCGTTGGGGTGGAATTCACCCCTCCACTTT.

J is TRBJ2-5 and V is TRBV6-5; perhaps TRBD2 as D (5 bases). The V end was cut by 4 bases, the J end by 7 bases, with 19 bases between. CDR1 and CDR2 (germline): MNHEY, SVGAGI. The CDR3 has 15 amino acids. This CDR3 is CASSSRGRGSGTQYF. The CDR3 bases are TGTGCCAGCAGTTCCCGGGGAAGAGGTTCAGGGACCCAGTACTTC.

This rearrangement joins TRBV7-2 to TRBJ2-7, with D possibly being TRBD1 or TRBD2 (6 bases each). Trimming left V 5 bases short and J 2 bases short, with 16 bases between. Germline loops: CDR1 SGHTA, CDR2 FQGNSA. CDR3 size: 15 residues. The CDR3 loop reads CASSRGWGPTYEQYF. In nucleotides, the CDR3 is TGTGCCAGCAGCCGGGGGTGGGGGCCCACCTACGAGCAGTACTTC.

The CDR3 nucleotides read TGTGCCATCAGCCAGTCCCTCTCTGGGGCCAACGTCCTGACTTTC. Protein sequence: CAISQSLSGANVLTF. The J gene is TRBJ2-6, the V gene TRBV10-3; the D is unclear. V lost 6 bases and J lost 0, with 9 bases in between. CDR1 and CDR2 from the germline V gene are ENHRY and SYGVKD. CDR3 size: 15 residues.

The chain carries TRBV7-2 and TRBJ2-7; D perhaps matches TRBD1 (5 bases). V lost 5 bases, J lost 2 bases, and 19 bases lay in between. The germline CDR1 and CDR2 sequences are SGHTA and FQGNSA. The CDR3 covers 16 residues. The CDR3 loop reads CASSQSLTTAAYEQYF. DNA for the CDR3: TGTGCCAGCAGCCAATCCCTTACGACAGCTGCCTACGAGCAGTACTTC.

The chain couples TRBV11-2 to TRBJ1-6; D gene unclear. Trimming pared 3 bases from V and 8 bases from J, leaving 8 bases between. Per the germline V gene, CDR1 is SGHAT and CDR2 is FQNNGV. The CDR3 loop spans 13 amino acids. CDR3 sequence reads: CASSLGGDSPLHF. CDR3 sequence (DNA): TGTGCCAGCAGCTTGGGTGGGGATTCACCCCTCCACTTT.

The chain employs TRBV5-5 and TRBJ2-3, with 10 bases matching TRBD2. Germline V gene lookup returns CDR1 SGHKS and CDR2 YYEKEE (reference sequence). Germline trimming cut 5 bases from V and 0 bases from J; bases unmatched to any gene: 9. CDR3 length: 17 amino acids. The CDR3 nucleotides are TGTGCCAGCAGGTCGGGACTAGCGAGTGCTAGCACAGATACGCAGTATTTT. Translation gives CASRSGLASASTDTQYF.

V gene TRBV28 combines with J gene TRBJ2-7; 7 bases line up with TRBD1. The V segment lost 6 bases and the J segment 6 bases; nucleotides outside the gene matches: 11. Germline CDR1 reads MDHEN; CDR2 reads SYDVKM. The CDR3 has 14 amino acids. DNA of the CDR3: TGTGCCAGCAGCGCCGGGACAGCTTTATTCGAGCAGTACTTC. It encodes CASSAGTALFEQYF.